The rows below give T cell receptor beta chains drawn from one sample of a study of T cell responses to AZD1222 COVID-19 vaccine. Data came from immunoSEQ multiplex PCR; TCRdb stores just in-frame clones and leaves some out. There are about 120,000 clones in the sample; approximately 88% occur only once, and 4% to 5.5% lies in the top ten. This specimen consisted of peripheral blood, obtained on day 0 of AZD1222 vaccination. These receptors originate from an adult in good health. CDR3s include the opening cysteine and the closing phenylalanine or tryptophan. D genes are given only for firm matches. The listing skips clone size in some rows; elsewhere it reads once, few, many or a size class.

DNA,CDR3,D,length,size,J,V
TGTGCCAGCTCACCACGAGGGTTAGGTGAAAAACTGTTTTTT,CASSPRGLGEKLFF,.,14,.,TRBJ1-4,TRBV18
TGTGCCAGCAGCTTTCCCTCTAGCGGGGCCCCGAACACCGGGGAGCTGTTTTTT,CASSFPSSGAPNTGELFF,TRBD2,18,medium-sized,TRBJ2-2,TRBV11-2
TGTGCCATCAGAAAAACAGGGGACTATGGCTACACCTTC,CAIRKTGDYGYTF,TRBD1,13,.,TRBJ1-2,TRBV10-3
TGTGCCAGCAGTTACTCGTCTGGGCCTAACACTGAAGCTTTCTTT,CASSYSSGPNTEAFF,.,15,.,TRBJ1-1,TRBV6-5
TGTGCCAGCAGCTCGACTAGCGGGGCCCTCGATGAGCAGTTCTTC,CASSSTSGALDEQFF,TRBD2,15,.,TRBJ2-1,TRBV7-3
TGTGCCAGCAGCCGGGACGGATATGGCTACACCTTC,CASSRDGYGYTF,.,12,.,TRBJ1-2,TRBV3-1/TRBV3-2
TGTGCCAGCAGCCACAGGCAGAACAGCAATCAGCCCCAGCATTTT,CASSHRQNSNQPQHF,.,15,.,TRBJ1-5,TRBV7-2
TGTGCCAGCTCACAGGGGGAACAAGAGACCCAGTACTTC,CASSQGEQETQYF,.,13,.,TRBJ2-5,TRBV18
TGTGCCAGCAGCTCCCAGCCCACAGGGGGGAATGAAAAACTGTTTTTT,CASSSQPTGGNEKLFF,TRBD1,16,.,TRBJ1-4,TRBV7-2
TGTGCCAGCAGTTATCAGGGAGGCAATCAGCCCCAGCATTTT,CASSYQGGNQPQHF,.,14,once,TRBJ1-5,TRBV6-6
TGTGCCTGCAGCTTAGGGGGAGGGGGAATCACGAGCTCCTACAATGAGCAGTTCTTC,CACSLGGGGITSSYNEQFF,.,19,.,TRBJ2-1,TRBV7-2
TGTGCCAGCAGCCCTTCGGGAGGGACAGATACGCAGTATTTT,CASSPSGGTDTQYF,TRBD2,14,.,TRBJ2-3,TRBV3-1/TRBV3-2
TGTGCCAGCAGCCCGACTAGCTGGGACACAGATACGCAGTATTTT,CASSPTSWDTDTQYF,TRBD2,15,once,TRBJ2-3,TRBV9
TGTGCCAGCAGCTTGGGGGGTGGGGCCGGGGCCAACGTCCTGACTTTC,CASSLGGGAGANVLTF,.,16,.,TRBJ2-6,TRBV7-2
TGTGCCAGTAGTGGTATGGGCAGCATCTACACTGAAGCTTTCTTT,CASSGMGSIYTEAFF,.,15,.,TRBJ1-1,TRBV19
TGTGCCACCAGGGGGCCGGGTTCTAGCACTGAAGCTTTCTTT,CATRGPGSSTEAFF,.,14,.,TRBJ1-1,TRBV24-1
TGTGCCAGTACAGGGTTAGGTAATTCACCCCTCCACTTT,CASTGLGNSPLHF,.,13,.,TRBJ1-6,TRBV25-1
TGTGCCAGCTCACAACAGGGGGCGCGGGTCGATCAGCCCCAGCATTTT,CASSQQGARVDQPQHF,TRBD1,16,.,TRBJ1-5,TRBV18
TGTGCCAGCAGCTTAGTCTCTGGAAACACCATATATTTT,CASSLVSGNTIYF,.,13,.,TRBJ1-3,TRBV7-2
TGTGCCAGCAGCCCTCTCAGGGTGGGGGGGCGTGTGAACACTGAAGCTTTCTTT,CASSPLRVGGRVNTEAFF,.,18,.,TRBJ1-1,TRBV11-2
TGTGCCAGTAGTATCGTCGGGGGCTCAGAGGGAAACACCATATATTTT,CASSIVGGSEGNTIYF,.,16,.,TRBJ1-3,TRBV19
TGCGCCAGCAGCCATTCCCGTGGGCCGAATGAAAAACTGTTTTTT,CASSHSRGPNEKLFF,.,15,.,TRBJ1-4,TRBV4-1
TGTGCCAGCAGTCGGGGACTAGCGGGAGGATACTTC,CASSRGLAGGYF,TRBD2,12,.,TRBJ2-5,TRBV12-3/TRBV12-4
TGTGCCAGCTGGGGGGGAGGGCACAAGAACTATGGCTACACCTTC,CASWGGGHKNYGYTF,.,15,.,TRBJ1-2,TRBV7-9
TGTGCCAGCAGCCACAGGGACGTCGATGGCTACACCTTC,CASSHRDVDGYTF,.,13,.,TRBJ1-2,TRBV7-9
TGCGCCAGCAGCGCAGGGACAGTGAACACTGAAGCTTTCTTT,CASSAGTVNTEAFF,TRBD1,14,once,TRBJ1-1,TRBV5-1
TGTGCCAGCAGCCCGCAACGACAGGCTAGCACAGATACGCAGTATTTT,CASSPQRQASTDTQYF,.,16,.,TRBJ2-3,TRBV7-7
TGTGCCAGCAGTAGGCCGCCCGCTGAAGCTTTCTTT,CASSRPPAEAFF,.,12,.,TRBJ1-1,TRBV27
TGTGCCAGCACCGTGGGGGGTGCTACGCAGTATTTT,CASTVGGATQYF,.,12,.,TRBJ2-3,TRBV2
TGCGCCAGTAGGACGGGACATCCGACCGGGGAGCTGTTTTTT,CASRTGHPTGELFF,.,14,.,TRBJ2-2,TRBV5-1
TGTGCCAGCTCAAACCAACAGCTGGAGACCCAGTACTTC,CASSNQQLETQYF,.,13,.,TRBJ2-5,TRBV18
TGCGCCAGCAGCCAAAACGCTTGGGCCTACGAGCAGTACTTC,CASSQNAWAYEQYF,.,14,.,TRBJ2-7,TRBV4-3
TGTGCCAGCAGCCGGTATGGCGCGTTGGGGAGCAATCAGCCCCAGCATTTT,CASSRYGALGSNQPQHF,.,17,.,TRBJ1-5,TRBV28
TGTGCCAGCTCACCGGGCCATGATGAAGCTTTCTTT,CASSPGHDEAFF,.,12,.,TRBJ1-1,TRBV18
TGCGCCAGCAGCCAAGTGAGTACTAGCAATCAGCCCCAGCATTTT,CASSQVSTSNQPQHF,.,15,.,TRBJ1-5,TRBV4-1
TGTGCCAGCAACCAGGGTAGGGCCCTTGATACGCAGTATTTT,CASNQGRALDTQYF,.,14,.,TRBJ2-3,TRBV7-9
TGTGCCAGCAGCCCCCTAGGGGAAACCCCAACAGATACGCAGTATTTT,CASSPLGETPTDTQYF,.,16,once,TRBJ2-3,TRBV7-2
TGCAGCGCCACCATAGCTGGGGGCTACAATGAGCAGTTCTTC,CSATIAGGYNEQFF,.,14,.,TRBJ2-1,TRBV29-1
TGTGCCATCAGTGCTGTAGGGGCACACACAGATACGCAGTATTTT,CAISAVGAHTDTQYF,.,15,.,TRBJ2-3,TRBV10-3
TGTGCCAGCAGCGTCGAGGGTAACTATGGCTACACCTTC,CASSVEGNYGYTF,.,13,.,TRBJ1-2,TRBV9